The source of this TCR beta chain is a study of beta chain features in type 1 diabetes (dated by TCRdb to the late 2010s). Background for the entire study: Mean age, gender distribution, total cell number and subset yield did not differ between patients and healthy donors. A total of some 100,000,000 sorted cells were examined across all samples, and the number of cells per subset was strongly correlated with RNA yield. In the study, recently diagnosed type 1 diabetes patients and matched healthy donors were compared on the TCRB repertoires of their sorted circulating CD4+ T cell subsets. Naive and central memory subsets were obtained from all 30 or so donors, but regulatory and stem cell-like memory subsets were isolated from only 8 patients and roughly 8 healthy donors. What the research found in general, with its limitations: Because cDNA was sequenced instead of genomic DNA, activated cells with high expression could be over-represented, although the groups did not differ in activation or CD3 levels. A moderate but significant shortening of TCRB CDR3 length was observed in type 1 diabetes patients in all four CD4+ subsets. At VDJ recombination sites, type 1 diabetes patients had fewer insertions and more deleted nucleotides, which implies abnormalities in thymic rearrangement. Shorter templates might have been favored by PCR, but patient and control samples were amplified and corrected together, so both groups would have been affected equally by any skew. Because small numbers of individuals were included in the HLA sub-analyses, any influence of HLA type on TCRB rearrangement was left unresolved. Naive, central memory and regulatory TCRB repertoires appeared to be more similar among patients than among healthy donors.

The High Capacity cDNA Reverse Transcription Kit was used to reverse transcribe all of the isolated RNA, meaning that expressed TCRB transcripts were what got sequenced. Deep immunoSEQ sequencing was applied to naive, central memory and regulatory T cell samples, giving an average of roughly 3.5 million total reads per sample. Sorted cells were lysed in RLT buffer and RNA was extracted with DNase-treated RNeasy Micro or Mini kits, depending on cell number. Each cell subset was processed on its own to prevent cross-contamination, while patient and healthy donor samples were processed together. Using the immunoSEQ multiplex PCR, TCRB sequences were amplified from cDNA into 87-bp fragments spanning the CDR3 region. Sequencing of the amplicons was done on the Illumina HiSeq platform. On the study's bioinformatics: PCR bias was corrected computationally using synthetic template baselines, and reads within Hamming distance 2 were collapsed, with unmergeable singletons discarded. By aligning reads against IMGT, V, D and J genes, CDR3 length, and insertions or deletions at six rearrangement sites were assigned. Within each subset, clonotype counts were normalized to the number of sorted cells before true diversity and Gini coefficients were calculated with the tcR R package. The overlap coefficient, calculated on TCRB nucleotide sequences, was used to quantify repertoire sharing. As a proxy for the pre-selection repertoire, out-of-frame TCRB sequences from naive cells were analyzed. Not all clones reach the TCRdb copy of this immuneACCESS table, which keeps in-frame sequences only. Checked studies attribute under half of the gap to unresolved V genes and leave the rest unexplained. From that table come the V and J calls and clone size; the DNA was used to work out D and trimming. This sample holds 400,000 to 450,000 clones; roughly 14% were observed only once. Under 0.04% of the sample goes to the ten largest clones.

Each donor gave one peripheral blood draw, about 110 mL on average, collected into heparinised tubes. Naive, central memory, regulatory and stem cell-like memory CD4+ T cells were sorted on a BD FACSAria II using a panel including CD45RO, CCR7, CD25, CD127, CD95 and CD27. All sorted populations exceeded 95% purity. PBMCs were isolated immediately by Lymphoprep density gradient centrifugation and stained directly without culture. So that batch effects would be minimized, each experiment stained and sorted samples in pairs, pairing one healthy donor with one patient. A remark on this clone: The antigen it recognizes is unknown. No per-base quality is available; no much larger clone lies one base away.

The sequencing sample was made of naive CD4+ T cells from blood. The cell subset or site label of this sample denotes: true naive CD4+ T cells. This receptor was obtained from a man in his thirties or forties in good health.

Read as DNA, the sequence is TGTGCCAGCAGTGCCCGACAGGCATCCTACAATGAGCAGTTCTTC. Its product reads: CASSARQASYNEQFF. The chain joins TRBV2 to TRBJ2-1; a weak D assignment points to TRBD1 (6 bases agree). Counted from cysteine to phenylalanine, this CDR3 has 15 amino acids. The retained sequence is limited to the CDR3, 45 bases, with the frame set at the first base. The junction carries 11 bases between V and J, which are trimmed by 4 bases and 1 base respectively. The germline V gene encodes CDR1 SNHLY and CDR2 FYNNEI.